This T cell receptor (beta chain) was identified during a study of T-cell reconstitution after alpha-beta-depleted transplantation in children. The CDR3 is made up of 13 amino acids. This clonotype was counted a single time. Molecular barcoding with unique molecular identifiers was used for the TCRbeta library. Each CDR3 protein gets one entry after TCRdb re-called the PCR reads with MiXCR. The table lists about 540,000 distinct CDR3 sequences, about 16% of them singletons. The chain joins TRBV21-1 to TRBJ2-5. TRBV21-1 has pseudogene status. The clonotype originates from a human donor who donated a stem cell graft to a child with acute lymphoblastic leukemia. The sequences come from PBMCs from the stem cell graft donor, collected from the stem cell graft. The CDR3 coding sequence is TGTGCCAGGGTAGACAGGTTCCAAGAGACCCAGTACTTC. Amino acid sequence: CARVDRFQETQYF.